Shown below are 20 T cell receptor beta chains from a single sample sequenced in a study of cytomegalovirus exposure and HLA in healthy donors. In the PCR, 60 Vbeta and 13 Jbeta primers were used. Sequencing used immunoSEQ multiplex PCR; TCRdb keeps in-frame clones, though not all of them. The sample includes about 230,000 clones, approximately 90% seen only once; the top ten take over 0.95%. Sequenced: PBMCs. These receptors came from a woman under 30 in good health and CMV-seronegative.

The chain recombines TRBV11-3 with TRBJ2-1, with D possibly TRBD2 on 6 matching bases. The germline V gene has CDR1 SGHNT and CDR2 YENEEA. Trimming stripped 2 bases from V and 15 bases from J, with 17 bases between. This CDR3 contains 13 residues. Here the CDR3 reads CASSLNYIGGRFF. The CDR3 DNA sequence: TGTGCCAGCAGCTTAAATTATATCGGGGGACGGTTCTTC. Looking up the rest from reference TRBV11-3 and TRBJ2-1 gives the full variable domain: EAGVVQSPRYKIIEKKQPVAFWCNPISGHNTLYWYLQNLGQGPELLIRYENEEAVDDSQLPKDRFSAERLKGVDSTLKIQPAELGDSAVYLCASSLNYIGGRFFGPGTRLTVL.

The chain carries TRBV7-8 and TRBJ2-1, with 9 positions matching TRBD2. Trimming took 5 bases from V and 7 from J; bases not matched to a gene: 12. Germline CDR1 reads SGHVS; CDR2 reads FQNEAQ. The CDR3 has 16 amino acids. The CDR3 nucleotides read TGTGCCAGCAGCATATCTAGCGGGGAACGGATGAATGAGCAGTTCTTC. Amino acids: CASSISSGERMNEQFF.

The chain recombines TRBV2 with TRBJ2-1; D is unresolved. CDR3 length equals 11 residues. Germline V lookup: CDR1 SNHLY, CDR2 FYNNEI. The V gene lost 7 bases and the J gene lost 5 bases, with 6 bases spanning the gap. CDR3 DNA: TGTGCCAGCAACTTAAACAATGAGCAGTTCTTC. Amino acid sequence: CASNLNNEQFF.

The CDR3 sequence: CASSKGGRIVLPAYF. CDR3 DNA: TGTGCCAGCAGCAAAGGGGGCAGGATAGTACTACCGGCTTATTTC. V gene TRBV21-1 combines with J gene TRBJ2-4; the tabulated D call, TRBD1, remains unverified against the DNA. TRBV21-1 is labeled a pseudogene. The CDR3 loop spans 15 amino acids.

This clone was counted once. The chain combines TRBV2 with TRBJ2-5; TRBD2 is a possible D gene (5 bases). The CDR3 contains 14 residues. Per germline, CDR1 SNHLY and CDR2 FYNNEI. The V end lost 1 base, the J end lost 4 bases, and 10 bases lay between the germline ends. Here the CDR3 reads CASSEGGTRETQYF. The CDR3, as DNA: TGTGCCAGCAGTGAAGGAGGAACTAGAGAGACCCAGTACTTC.

This clone was counted between two and nine times. The chain is built from TRBV6-5 and TRBJ1-5; tentative D call: TRBD1 (6 bases). The CDR3 is made up of 13 amino acids. Trimming took 0 bases from V and 6 from J, leaving 6 bases between them. The germline V gene encodes CDR1 MNHEY and CDR2 SVGAGI. The CDR3 region has the DNA TGTGCCAGCAGTTACTCGACAGGTCAGCCCCAGCATTTT. Translated, it gives CASSYSTGQPQHF.

V usage is TRBV4-3 and J usage is TRBJ2-5; a possible D gene is TRBD1 (6 bases). Germline CDR1 is LGHNA and CDR2 is YSLEER. The CDR3 contains 16 residues. V was cut by 1 base and J by 5 bases, with 17 bases left in between. The CDR3 region has the DNA TGCGCCAGCAGCCAAGTTTTGGGACGGACAGTGGAGACCCAGTACTTC. Amino acid sequence: CASSQVLGRTVETQYF.

The V gene is TRBV4-1, the J gene TRBJ2-2, with 8 nucleotides matching TRBD1. In germline, CDR1 is MGHRA, CDR2 YSYEKL. The CDR3 runs 15 residues. After removal of 4 bases from V and 0 bases from J, the junction contained 1 base not matched to a gene. DNA of the CDR3: TGCGCCAGCAGCCTCAGGGGGCCGAACACCGGGGAGCTGTTTTTT. Translation gives CASSLRGPNTGELFF.

This rearrangement joins TRBV30 to TRBJ2-7, with D perhaps TRBD1 (6 bases). Germline V gene data show CDR1 as GTSNPN and CDR2 as SVGIG (reference sequence). Trimming pared 2 bases from V and 2 bases from J, leaving 10 bases between. This CDR3 has 13 residues. The chain's CDR3 is CAWSKGGPYEQYF. Written as DNA, the CDR3 is TGTGCCTGGAGTAAAGGGGGACCCTACGAGCAGTACTTC.

The chain recombines TRBV2 with TRBJ2-3; 8 bases are shared with TRBD2. CDR1 is SNHLY and CDR2 is FYNNEI in the germline V gene. The CDR3 has 16 residues. With 4 bases clipped from V and 4 bases from J, the junction kept 10 bases outside the gene matches. CDR3 in DNA: TGTGCCAGCAGTGGGACGTGGAGCGGGGGAGCAGATACGCAGTATTTT. Protein sequence: CASSGTWSGGADTQYF. The full variable domain, its missing parts supplied by reference TRBV2 and TRBJ2-3, is EPEVTQTPSHQVTQMGQEVILRCVPISNHLYFYWYRQILGQKVEFLVSFYNNEISEKSEIFDDQFSVERPDGSNFTLKIRSTKLEDSAMYFCASSGTWSGGADTQYFGPGTRLTVL.

CDR3 amino acids: CASSPRDRYNEQFF. The CDR3, as DNA: TGTGCCAGCAGCCCCCGGGACAGGTACAATGAGCAGTTCTTC. V is TRBV27 and J is TRBJ2-1, with TRBD1 matching 8 bases. Germline values: CDR1 MNHEY, CDR2 SMNVEV (reference sequence). Trimming removed 6 bases from V and 4 bases from J; junction bases left unmatched: 5. The CDR3 is 14 amino acids.

This clone was seen only once. This sequence joins TRBV5-1 and TRBJ2-1, with a possible D match to TRBD1 (7 bases). The CDR3 contains 16 residues. CDR1 and CDR2 (germline): SGHRS, YFSETQ. Trimming removed 0 bases at V and 8 bases at J, with 18 bases between. Written as DNA, the CDR3 is TGCGCCAGCAGCTTGGGTACAGGGGAGGCGATCGATGAGCAGTTCTTC. It encodes CASSLGTGEAIDEQFF.

The chain links TRBV6-1 to TRBJ2-5; D uncertain. V lost 0 bases, J lost 9 bases, and 17 bases lay in between. The germline CDR1 and CDR2 sequences are MNHNS and SASEGT. This CDR3 has 15 amino acids. The CDR3 is CASSEARLDRKSQYF. CDR3 nucleotides: TGTGCCAGCAGTGAAGCGCGTTTAGATCGTAAATCCCAGTACTTC.

Only one count was recorded for this clone. V and J are TRBV6-1 and TRBJ2-7; weak D call: TRBD1 (5 bases). CDR3 length: 15 residues. Per germline, CDR1 MNHNS and CDR2 SASEGT. Trimming took 1 base from V and 0 from J, leaving 10 bases between them. The DNA of the CDR3 is TGTGCCAGCAGTGAAGGTCGGACAAGCTCCTACGAGCAGTACTTC. This gives the protein CASSEGRTSSYEQYF.

The gene calls are TRBV7-9 and TRBJ2-7; tentative D call: TRBD1 (5 bases). CDR1 SEHNR and CDR2 FQNEAQ come from the germline V gene (reference sequence). V lost 2 bases to trimming and J lost 5 bases, with 16 bases between them. The CDR3 is made up of 15 amino acids. Here the CDR3 reads CASSLLQGAQHEQYF. The CDR3 coding sequence is TGTGCCAGCAGCTTACTTCAAGGGGCGCAACACGAGCAGTACTTC.

This rearrangement joins TRBV6-5 to TRBJ1-2; 8 bases align to TRBD1. The germline gives CDR1 MNHEY, CDR2 SVGAGI. The CDR3 consists of 14 residues. V shed 8 bases, J shed 4 bases, and the junction held 9 bases outside the gene matches. The CDR3 sequence: CASSRDRTSYGYTF. CDR3 nucleotide sequence: TGTGCCAGCTCTCGGGACAGGACGTCCTATGGCTACACCTTC.

This chain connects TRBV29-1 to TRBJ2-5; TRBD2 matches at 12 bases. CDR3 size: 16 residues. From germline, CDR1 is SQVTM and CDR2 ANQGSEA. The junction had 7 bases not matched to a gene; V was cut back by 4 bases and J by 1 base. The CDR3 loop reads CSVGGRTSGAQETQYF. Here the CDR3 DNA reads TGCAGCGTTGGGGGGCGGACTAGCGGGGCCCAAGAGACCCAGTACTTC. The full variable domain, rest sourced from reference TRBV29-1 and TRBJ2-5, is SAVISQKPSRDICQRGTSLTIQCQVDSQVTMMFWYRQQPGQSLTLIATANQGSEATYESGFVIDKFPISRPNLTFSTLTVSNMSPEDSSIYLCSVGGRTSGAQETQYFGPGTRLLVL.

The rearrangement joins TRBV27 to TRBJ2-3; 7 positions agree with TRBD2. V lost 5 bases, J lost 4 bases, and 27 bases stayed unmatched. Germline V gives CDR1 MNHEY, CDR2 SMNVEV (reference sequence). This CDR3 is 21 amino acids long. The CDR3 sequence is CASSPGVLFAVGGREADTQYF. The DNA for the CDR3 is TGTGCCAGCAGTCCCGGGGTCCTATTTGCGGTGGGGGGGAGAGAAGCAGATACGCAGTATTTT.

This clone was observed a single time. The DNA of the CDR3 is TGTGCCAGCAGTTTACAGGCAAGCACAGATACGCAGTATTTT. It is translated as CASSLQASTDTQYF. The chain uses TRBV6-5 and TRBJ2-3; TRBD1 is a possible D gene (5 bases). The CDR3 runs to 14 residues. Per germline, CDR1 MNHEY and CDR2 SVGAGI. V was cut by 4 bases and J by 0 bases, with 8 bases left in between.

This rearrangement joins TRBV30 to TRBJ2-3, with 10 nucleotides matching TRBD2. Per the germline V gene, CDR1 is GTSNPN and CDR2 is SVGIG (reference sequence). The CDR3 contains 15 residues. The trim removed 4 bases at V and 3 bases at J, leaving 7 bases unmatched. CDR3 region: CAWTSGSNPTDTQYF. The DNA of the CDR3 is TGTGCCTGGACTAGCGGGAGCAACCCAACAGATACGCAGTATTTT.